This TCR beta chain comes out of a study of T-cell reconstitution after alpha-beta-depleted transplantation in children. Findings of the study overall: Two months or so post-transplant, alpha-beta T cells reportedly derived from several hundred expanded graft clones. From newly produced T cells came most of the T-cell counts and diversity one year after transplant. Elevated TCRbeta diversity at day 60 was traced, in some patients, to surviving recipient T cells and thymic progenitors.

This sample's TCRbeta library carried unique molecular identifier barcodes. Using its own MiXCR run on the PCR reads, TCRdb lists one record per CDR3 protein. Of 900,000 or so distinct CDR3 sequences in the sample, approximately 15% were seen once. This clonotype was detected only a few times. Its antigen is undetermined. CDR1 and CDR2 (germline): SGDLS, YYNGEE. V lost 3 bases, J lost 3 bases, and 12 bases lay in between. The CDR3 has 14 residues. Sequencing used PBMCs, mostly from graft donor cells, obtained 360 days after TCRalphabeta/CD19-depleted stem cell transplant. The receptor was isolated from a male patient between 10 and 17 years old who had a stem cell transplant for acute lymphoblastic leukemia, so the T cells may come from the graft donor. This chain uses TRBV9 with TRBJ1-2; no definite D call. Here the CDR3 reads CASSGVQPHYGYTF. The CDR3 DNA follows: TGTGCCAGCAGCGGAGTACAACCCCACTATGGCTACACCTTC. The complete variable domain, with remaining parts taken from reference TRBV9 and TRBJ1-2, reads DSGVTQTPKHLITATGQRVTLRCSPRSGDLSVYWYQQSLDQGLQFLIQYYNGEERAKGNILERFSAQQFPDLHSELNLSSLELGDSALYFCASSGVQPHYGYTFGSGTRLTVV.